This TCR beta chain originates from a study of OX40 agonist ivuxolimab in advanced cancers. Study-level findings and limits: Partial responders treated at 0.1-3.0 mg/kg exhibited clonal expansion among the lowest measured.

From germline, CDR1 is SGHRS and CDR2 YFSETQ. The CDR3 loop spans 16 amino acids. The ends lost 3 bases at V and 7 bases at J; junction bases unmatched: 10. Sequenced by immunoSEQ multiplex PCR; TCRdb stores in-frame clones only, minus some. The table shows 70,000 or so clones, with 88% occurring only once. With respect to this clone: Antigen unknown.

This clonotype was sampled from an adult with an advanced solid tumor such as melanoma, head and neck, liver or kidney cancer. The rearrangement links TRBV5-1 to TRBJ2-1, with TRBD2 matching over 10 bases. The source material was CD4+ or CD8+ T cells sorted from blood, sampled in a trial of the OX40 agonist ivuxolimab. The CDR3 coding sequence is TGCGCCAGCAGCTCCTCTTCTAGCGGGAGAACGAATGAGCAGTTCTTC. Amino acid sequence: CASSSSSSGRTNEQFF.